The 25 T cell receptor beta chains below come from one sample, sequenced in a study of blood T cell repertoires in COVID-19. Clones were read by immunoSEQ multiplex PCR, and TCRdb kept only the in-frame ones, dropping some. There are about 110,000 clones in the sample; over 60% occur only once, and about 4.1% lies in the top ten. The sequenced material came from peripheral blood. These TCRs come from a woman older than 75 with acute or convalescent COVID-19.

The chain employs TRBV19 and TRBJ1-1, with 8 bases lining up with TRBD1. This CDR3 is built from 15 residues. V shed 4 bases and J 2 bases; nucleotides not matched to a gene: 6. Per germline, CDR1 LNHDA and CDR2 SQIVND (reference sequence). The CDR3 nucleotides read TGTGCCAGTAGTAAGAGGACAGGGATTAACACTGAAGCTTTCTTT. It translates to CASSKRTGINTEAFF.

The chain is built from TRBV27 and TRBJ2-2, with 12 bases identical to TRBD2. The germline CDR1 and CDR2 sequences are MNHEY and SMNVEV (reference sequence). CDR3 length equals 15 residues. Trimming at V came to 6 bases and at J to 5 bases, leaving 4 bases not matched to a gene. The CDR3 sequence is CASRLAGGRTGELFF. The CDR3 DNA reads TGTGCCAGCAGGCTAGCGGGAGGGCGGACCGGGGAGCTGTTTTTT.

The V and J genes are TRBV6-5 and TRBJ1-3; no reliable D call. Germline V gene sequence: CDR1 MNHEY, CDR2 SVGAGI. The CDR3 is 14 residues long. V was shortened by 7 bases and J by 0 bases, with 10 bases between the two germline ends. The CDR3 loop is CASIEEASGNTIYF. In nucleotides, the CDR3 is TGTGCCAGCATCGAAGAGGCCTCTGGAAACACCATATATTTT.

This clone was seen only a few times. CDR3 nucleotides: TGTGCCAGTAGTGCAGGTAACGGTCAGCCCCAGCATTTT. This translates into CASSAGNGQPQHF. This chain uses TRBV19 with TRBJ1-5, with D unclear. Germline V gives CDR1 LNHDA, CDR2 SQIVND (reference sequence). Trimming removed 5 bases from V and 6 bases from J, with 11 bases in between. The CDR3 is 13 residues long.

V usage is TRBV6-5 and J usage is TRBJ1-1; TRBD1 might be the D (5 bases). The V gene's germline CDR1 is MNHEY and CDR2 SVGAGI. Trimming took 6 bases from V and 1 from J, leaving 12 bases between them. The CDR3 is 14 residues long. This CDR3 is CASSKQASNTEAFF. The CDR3 DNA reads TGTGCCAGCAGCAAACAGGCTTCGAACACTGAAGCTTTCTTT.

The rearrangement uses TRBV6-1 and TRBJ1-3; D is ambiguous. This CDR3 contains 16 residues. V lost 4 bases and J lost 4, with 17 bases in between. Germline values: CDR1 MNHNS, CDR2 SASEGT. The CDR3 bases are TGTGCCAGCAGTGGTGCTCTGGGAGACCAAGGAAACACCATATATTTT. This codes for CASSGALGDQGNTIYF.

The chain is built from TRBV4-3 and TRBJ1-5, with D tentatively TRBD1 (6 bases). The CDR3 extends over 16 amino acids. Between the trimmed V and J ends, which lost 2 bases and 9 bases, there was a span of 20 bases. The germline V gene has CDR1 LGHNA and CDR2 YSLEER. CDR3 nucleotides: TGCGCCAGCAGCCAATTGTATGTCAGGGGAGGGCCGCCCCAGCATTTT. Encoded protein: CASSQLYVRGGPPQHF.

This chain connects TRBV28 to TRBJ1-5; D is uncertain. V was clipped by 7 bases and J by 5 bases, with 9 bases between them. CDR3 size: 12 residues. The germline V gene encodes CDR1 MDHEN and CDR2 SYDVKM. The CDR3 region has the DNA TGTGCCAGCAATCTCCCAGATCAGCCCCAGCATTTT. Encoded protein: CASNLPDQPQHF.

This clone came up once. The chain couples TRBV10-2 to TRBJ2-7; TRBD2 matches 11 bases. V gave up 10 bases and J gave up 2 bases; unmatched junction bases: 4. Germline assignment: CDR1 WSHSY and CDR2 SAAADI. CDR3 size: 13 residues. The CDR3 spells CATGTSGPYEQYF. The CDR3 DNA follows: TGCGCCACCGGGACTAGCGGTCCCTACGAGCAGTACTTC.

This chain joins TRBV19 and TRBJ2-6, with D possibly matching TRBD1 (5 bases). Germline V lookup: CDR1 LNHDA, CDR2 SQIVND (reference sequence). V was cut by 6 bases and J by 2 bases, with 11 bases left in between. CDR3 size: 15 residues. CDR3 nucleotide sequence: TGTGCCAGTAGCCCGACAGTAACTGGGGCCAACGTCCTGACTTTC. It codes for CASSPTVTGANVLTF.

V and J are TRBV30 and TRBJ2-5; 8 bases align to TRBD1. The V gene end was trimmed by 2 bases and the J gene end by 5 bases; junction bases not matched to a gene: 4. This CDR3 has 13 residues. Germline assignment: CDR1 GTSNPN and CDR2 SVGIG (reference sequence). The CDR3 bases are TGTGCCTGGAGTTTACAGGGGGGTGAGACCCAGTACTTC. Its protein product is CAWSLQGGETQYF. Full variable domain (remainder filled in from reference TRBV30 and TRBJ2-5): SQTIHQWPATLVQPVGSPLSLECTVEGTSNPNLYWYRQAAGRGLQLLFYSVGIGQISSEVPQNLSASRPQDRQFILSSKKLLLSDSGFYLCAWSLQGGETQYFGPGTRLLVL.

The chain couples TRBV5-1 to TRBJ2-3, with TRBD2 matching over 7 bases. Trimming cost V 6 bases and J 2 bases; bases outside gene matches: 9. The CDR3 has 15 residues. Germline V CDR1 and CDR2: SGHRS, YFSETQ. The CDR3 reads CASKPTSSFTDTQYF. For the CDR3, the DNA is TGCGCCAGCAAACCGACTAGCTCTTTCACAGATACGCAGTATTTT.

This chain connects TRBV29-1 to TRBJ1-1; 7 bases map to TRBD1. J was trimmed by 4 bases and V by 3 bases; bases with no gene match: 2. The CDR3 is 12 amino acids. The germline V gene encodes CDR1 SQVTM and CDR2 ANQGSEA. The CDR3 coding sequence is TGCAGCGTTGACCAGGGGGGCACTGAAGCTTTCTTT. It translates to CSVDQGGTEAFF.

V gene TRBV12-3 or TRBV12-4 combines with J gene TRBJ2-7; a possible D gene is TRBD2 (6 bases). V was clipped by 5 bases and J by 4 bases, with 12 bases between them. The CDR3 is 13 residues long. The CDR3 protein is CASSPWDSYEQYF. The CDR3 DNA follows: TGTGCCAGCAGTCCCTGGGACTCATACGAGCAGTACTTC.

CDR3 in DNA: TGCGCCAGCCGCCCGGACAGCACCTATACCATGGAGCAGTACTTC. This gives the protein CASRPDSTYTMEQYF. The gene calls are TRBV5-1 and TRBJ2-7; tentatively, D is TRBD1 (6 bases). From germline, CDR1 is SGHRS and CDR2 YFSETQ. V lost 7 bases and J lost 7, with 24 bases in between. This CDR3 spans 15 amino acids. Complete variable domain (other parts from reference TRBV5-1 and TRBJ2-7): KAGVTQTPRYLIKTRGQQVTLSCSPISGHRSVSWYQQTPGQGLQFLFEYFSETQRNKGNFPGRFSGRQFSNSRSEMNVSTLELGDSALYLCASRPDSTYTMEQYFGPGTRLTVT.

The chain carries TRBV5-1 and TRBJ2-2, with TRBD1 matching over 7 bases. V shed 0 bases and J 6 bases; nucleotides not matched to a gene: 2. The CDR3 consists of 14 residues. Looked up from germline, CDR1 is SGHRS and CDR2 is YFSETQ. CDR3 nucleotide sequence: TGCGCCAGCAGCTTGGGACAGGGACCCGGGGAGCTGTTTTTT. Translated: CASSLGQGPGELFF.

The chain recombines TRBV7-2 with TRBJ2-1, with 12 bases matching TRBD2. The V and J ends lost 6 bases and 9 bases, in that order; junction bases with no gene match: 6. CDR3 length: 14 residues. Germline V gives CDR1 SGHTA, CDR2 FQGNSA. CDR3 nucleotides: TGTGCCAGCAGGTCAACTAGCGGGGGGACTGAGCAGTTCTTC. Its protein is CASRSTSGGTEQFF.

The chain has TRBV5-8 and TRBJ1-1; 7 bases are shared with TRBD1. This CDR3 region has 15 residues. Trimming cost V 7 bases and J 4 bases; bases outside gene matches: 13. In germline, CDR1 is SGHTS, CDR2 YDEGEE. In DNA, the CDR3 is TGTGCCAGCCTTCAGACAGGGCGAGGGAGCACTGAAGCTTTCTTT. Its protein is CASLQTGRGSTEAFF.

In its sample, this clone was seen a few times. V gene TRBV28 combines with J gene TRBJ1-4; 8 bases align to TRBD1. Germline trimming cut 3 bases from V and 8 bases from J; bases unmatched to any gene: 14. Germline CDR1 and CDR2: MDHEN and SYDVKM. CDR3 length equals 17 residues. Written as DNA, the CDR3 is TGTGCCAGCAGTTTCCTTCGCCGCCAGGGGGCTGGGGAAAAACTGTTTTTT. Protein product: CASSFLRRQGAGEKLFF.

The V call is TRBV3-1 (or the pseudogene TRBV3-2), the J call TRBJ1-4, with 8 bases lining up with TRBD1. Germline CDR1 reads LGHDT; CDR2 reads YNNKEL (reference sequence). The CDR3 has 14 residues. The V and J ends lost 4 bases and 5 bases, in that order; junction bases with no gene match: 3. DNA of the CDR3: TGTGCCAGCAGCCTCGACAGGGGCAATGAAAAACTGTTTTTT. Its protein is CASSLDRGNEKLFF.

The rearrangement joins TRBV5-4 to TRBJ2-1; D not certain. The V gene's germline CDR1 is SGHNT and CDR2 YYREEE (reference sequence). Trimming shortened V by 4 bases and J by 10 bases, and 15 bases separated the two germline ends. The CDR3 length is 13 residues. CDR3 sequence reads: CASSRADLSEQFF. The CDR3 region has the DNA TGTGCCAGCAGCAGAGCAGACTTGAGCGAGCAGTTCTTC.

The CDR3 bases are TGCGCCAGCAGCTTCATCCCCGGACTAGCGGGAGGGCCAACGAGAGGAGAGACCCAGTACTTC. This encodes CASSFIPGLAGGPTRGETQYF. The chain combines TRBV5-1 with TRBJ2-5, with 15 bases identical to TRBD2. Trimming removed 2 bases from V and 4 bases from J; junction bases left unmatched: 18. CDR1 and CDR2 (germline): SGHRS, YFSETQ. CDR3 length: 21 residues. Using reference TRBV5-1 and TRBJ2-5 for the parts outside the CDR3, the full variable domain is KAGVTQTPRYLIKTRGQQVTLSCSPISGHRSVSWYQQTPGQGLQFLFEYFSETQRNKGNFPGRFSGRQFSNSRSEMNVSTLELGDSALYLCASSFIPGLAGGPTRGETQYFGPGTRLLVL.

The chain combines TRBV4-1 with TRBJ2-1; 7 bases align to TRBD1. Germline V CDR1 and CDR2: MGHRA, YSYEKL. With 0 bases clipped from V and 4 bases from J, the junction kept 6 bases outside the gene matches. The CDR3 consists of 16 residues. CDR3: CASSQDWRQGYNEQFF. CDR3 DNA: TGCGCCAGCAGCCAAGATTGGCGACAGGGATACAATGAGCAGTTCTTC.

The rearrangement uses TRBV5-6 and TRBJ1-2, with 8 bases matching TRBD1. J lost 1 base, V lost 5 bases, and 10 bases had no gene match. The germline V gene has CDR1 SGHDT and CDR2 YYEEEE. The CDR3 is made up of 16 amino acids. The CDR3 loop is CASRWTGKGGNYGYTF. The CDR3, as DNA: TGTGCCAGCAGATGGACAGGGAAGGGGGGTAACTATGGCTACACCTTC.

V and J are TRBV5-6 and TRBJ2-7; D remains unclear. The CDR3 loop spans 14 amino acids. Per the germline V gene, CDR1 is SGHDT and CDR2 is YYEEEE. V gave up 0 bases and J gave up 3 bases, with 10 bases separating them. The chain's CDR3 is CASSLGLNHYEQYF. The CDR3 DNA is TGTGCCAGCAGCTTGGGACTGAACCACTACGAGCAGTACTTC.